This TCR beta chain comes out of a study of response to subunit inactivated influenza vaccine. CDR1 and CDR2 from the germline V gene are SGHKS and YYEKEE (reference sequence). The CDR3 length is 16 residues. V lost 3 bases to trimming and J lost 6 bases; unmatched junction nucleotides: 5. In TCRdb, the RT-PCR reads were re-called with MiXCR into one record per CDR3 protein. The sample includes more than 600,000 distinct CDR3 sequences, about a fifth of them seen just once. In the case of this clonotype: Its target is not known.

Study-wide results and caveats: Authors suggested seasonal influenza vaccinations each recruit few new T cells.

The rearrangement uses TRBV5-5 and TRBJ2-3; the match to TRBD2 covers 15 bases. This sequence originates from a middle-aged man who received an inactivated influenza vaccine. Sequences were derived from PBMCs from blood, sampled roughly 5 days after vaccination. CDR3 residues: CASSSSGTSGRDTQYF. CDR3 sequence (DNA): TGTGCCAGCAGCTCTTCCGGGACTAGCGGGAGGGATACGCAGTATTTT.